The 23 T cell receptor beta chains reported below all come from one sample, sequenced in a study of cytomegalovirus exposure and HLA in healthy donors. A multiplex PCR was run with 60 Vbeta primers and 13 Jbeta primers. The protocol was immunoSEQ multiplex PCR, while the TCRdb copy is restricted to in-frame clones and leaves out a portion. In all, the sample yields roughly 78,000 clones. Sequencing was done on a sample of PBMCs. These receptors all come from a middle-aged man in good health and CMV-seronegative.

This sequence joins TRBV4-1 and TRBJ2-2; D is unresolved. V was clipped by 2 bases and J by 3 bases, with 7 bases between them. The CDR3 is 14 residues long. Germline values: CDR1 MGHRA, CDR2 YSYEKL. This chain's CDR3 is CASSQWSHTGELFF. The CDR3 bases are TGCGCCAGCAGCCAATGGAGCCACACCGGGGAGCTGTTTTTT.

The chain recombines TRBV9 with TRBJ1-5; TRBD1 might be the D (6 bases). The V end lost 0 bases, the J end lost 5 bases, and 9 bases lay between the germline ends. This CDR3 is built from 14 residues. CDR1 and CDR2 from the germline V gene are SGDLS and YYNGEE. DNA of the CDR3: TGTGCCAGCAGCGTAGGGGACACAGATCAGCCCCAGCATTTT. The encoded protein is CASSVGDTDQPQHF.

The rearrangement links TRBV11-3 to TRBJ2-7, with TRBD1 matching over 7 bases. This CDR3 contains 13 residues. V lost 5 bases to trimming and J lost 3 bases; unmatched junction nucleotides: 4. In germline, CDR1 is SGHNT, CDR2 YENEEA. The CDR3: CASSVGDSYEQYF. CDR3 nucleotides: TGTGCCAGCAGCGTAGGGGACAGCTACGAGCAGTACTTC. Using reference TRBV11-3 and TRBJ2-7 for the parts outside the CDR3, the full variable domain is EAGVVQSPRYKIIEKKQPVAFWCNPISGHNTLYWYLQNLGQGPELLIRYENEEAVDDSQLPKDRFSAERLKGVDSTLKIQPAELGDSAVYLCASSVGDSYEQYFGPGTRLTVT.

The chain has TRBV30 and TRBJ1-1, with a tentative D call TRBD1 (6 bases). The CDR3 loop spans 15 amino acids. V dropped 1 base and J dropped 1 base, with 13 bases sitting between them. The V gene's germline CDR1 is GTSNPN and CDR2 SVGIG (reference sequence). The CDR3 DNA is TGTGCCTGGAGTGGTTTGGGACACCCGAACACTGAAGCTTTCTTT. Encoded protein: CAWSGLGHPNTEAFF. Based on the CDR3 plus reference TRBV30 and TRBJ1-1, the full variable domain is SQTIHQWPATLVQPVGSPLSLECTVEGTSNPNLYWYRQAAGRGLQLLFYSVGIGQISSEVPQNLSASRPQDRQFILSSKKLLLSDSGFYLCAWSGLGHPNTEAFFGQGTRLTVV.

The gene calls are TRBV5-1 and TRBJ2-1, with TRBD1 identical over 9 bases. This CDR3 comprises 14 residues. The germline gives CDR1 SGHRS, CDR2 YFSETQ. The V and J ends lost 5 bases and 7 bases, in that order; junction bases with no gene match: 7. CDR3 nucleotide sequence: TGCGCCAGCAGACCCCTACAGGGGGCAAATGAGCAGTTCTTC. Translation gives CASRPLQGANEQFF.

The genes are TRBV7-8 and TRBJ2-1; 12 bases align to TRBD2. Germline V gene sequence: CDR1 SGHVS, CDR2 FQNEAQ. V lost 6 bases, J lost 0 bases, and 0 bases stayed unmatched. The CDR3 is made up of 15 amino acids. The CDR3 nucleotides read TGTGCCAGCAGACTAGCGGGGGGCTCCTACAATGAGCAGTTCTTC. It encodes CASRLAGGSYNEQFF. Full variable domain (remainder filled in from reference TRBV7-8 and TRBJ2-1): GAGVSQSPRYKVAKRGQDVALRCDPISGHVSLFWYQQALGQGPEFLTYFQNEAQLDKSGLPSDRFFAERPEGSVSTLKIQRTQQEDSAVYLCASRLAGGSYNEQFFGPGTRLTVL.

V is TRBV18 and J is TRBJ1-2; D possibly corresponds to TRBD1 (5 bases). Trimming stripped 6 bases from V and 8 bases from J, with 19 bases between. The CDR3 extends over 14 amino acids. CDR1 KGHSH and CDR2 LQKENI come from the germline V gene. The CDR3 coding sequence is TGTGCCAGCTCCCCCACTTCAGGGTATGAGGGCTACACCTTC. This encodes CASSPTSGYEGYTF.

J is TRBJ1-2 and V is TRBV2; no definite D call. V was trimmed by 4 bases and J by 3 bases, leaving 12 bases between them. Germline V gene data show CDR1 as SNHLY and CDR2 as FYNNEI. The CDR3 consists of 14 residues. DNA of the CDR3: TGTGCCAGCAGTGGTTCTGGGGAGTACTATGGCTACACCTTC. Translation gives CASSGSGEYYGYTF. Full variable domain (remainder filled in from reference TRBV2 and TRBJ1-2): EPEVTQTPSHQVTQMGQEVILRCVPISNHLYFYWYRQILGQKVEFLVSFYNNEISEKSEIFDDQFSVERPDGSNFTLKIRSTKLEDSAMYFCASSGSGEYYGYTFGSGTRLTVV.

The CDR3 spells CASSAGTSLAGELFF. The CDR3 DNA reads as TGTGCCAGCAGTGCCGGGACTAGCTTAGCCGGGGAGCTGTTTTTT. The V call is TRBV2, the J call TRBJ2-2; the match to TRBD2 covers 9 bases. J gave up 6 bases and V 4 bases, and 6 bases lay outside the gene matches. Germline-derived CDR1 and CDR2 are SNHLY and FYNNEI. The CDR3 spans 15 residues.

Here the CDR3 DNA reads TGTGCCAGCAGCTTTGGCGGGGGGCCGTTCTTC. It is translated as CASSFGGGPFF. The chain recombines TRBV7-2 with TRBJ2-1; 8 positions agree with TRBD2. Germline V gives CDR1 SGHTA, CDR2 FQGNSA. V was pared by 3 bases and J by 15 bases, with 4 bases of the junction left unmatched. This CDR3 spans 11 amino acids.

V gene TRBV19 combines with J gene TRBJ1-1; 10 bases match TRBD1. This CDR3 comprises 21 residues. Germline V gene lookup returns CDR1 LNHDA and CDR2 SQIVND (reference sequence). The V segment lost 4 bases and the J segment 5 bases; nucleotides outside the gene matches: 25. The CDR3 reads CASSTRILLTRQGARSTEAFF. For the CDR3, the DNA is TGTGCCAGTAGTACTCGTATCCTATTGACGAGACAGGGGGCGAGGAGTACTGAAGCTTTCTTT.

This chain links TRBV27 with TRBJ2-1, with D perhaps matching TRBD2 (6 bases). The CDR3 length is 15 residues. With 6 bases removed from V and 5 bases from J, the gap between germline ends came to 17 bases. From germline, CDR1 is MNHEY and CDR2 SMNVEV (reference sequence). The CDR3 loop reads CASRGLGLMNNEQFF. CDR3 in DNA: TGTGCCAGCAGGGGATTGGGACTTATGAACAATGAGCAGTTCTTC.

The chain links TRBV6-1 to TRBJ2-1; the match to TRBD2 covers 16 bases. Germline V gene lookup returns CDR1 MNHNS and CDR2 SASEGT. Trimming took 4 bases from V and 0 from J; bases not matched to a gene: 3. This CDR3 has 18 amino acids. This chain's CDR3 is CASSGGLAGGSSYNEQFF. Here the CDR3 DNA reads TGTGCCAGCAGTGGGGGACTAGCGGGAGGGAGCTCCTACAATGAGCAGTTCTTC.

This sequence joins TRBV13 and TRBJ2-2; 9 bases line up with TRBD2. The germline V gene encodes CDR1 PRHDT and CDR2 FYEKMQ (reference sequence). This CDR3 has 16 residues. Unmatched junction bases numbered 11, after V lost 7 bases and J lost 5 bases. The CDR3 DNA reads as TGTGCCAGCACCTTCGATCCGGGACTAGCTACCGGGGAGCTGTTTTTT. Its translation: CASTFDPGLATGELFF.

The chain employs TRBV7-9 and TRBJ2-3; D is perhaps TRBD1 (6 bases). Trimming left V 5 bases short and J 5 bases short, with 11 bases between. Germline CDR1 is SEHNR and CDR2 is FQNEAQ (reference sequence). The length of the CDR3 is 13 residues. CDR3 bases: TGTGCCAGCAGCGCGGAACAGGGAGATACGCAGTATTTT. Encoded protein: CASSAEQGDTQYF.

The rearrangement joins TRBV19 to TRBJ1-5; D is unresolved. Germline-derived CDR1 and CDR2 are LNHDA and SQIVND (reference sequence). This CDR3 has 14 amino acids. Trimming removed 4 bases at V and 1 base at J, with 8 bases between. The CDR3 spells CASSKKLSNQPQHF. The DNA of the CDR3 is TGTGCCAGTAGTAAAAAGCTGAGCAATCAGCCCCAGCATTTT.

The chain couples TRBV10-2 to TRBJ2-1; 8 bases fit TRBD2. This CDR3 contains 14 residues. CDR1 is WSHSY and CDR2 is SAAADI in the germline V gene. V lost 9 bases to trimming and J lost 3 bases; unmatched junction nucleotides: 7. The DNA of the CDR3 is TGCGCCAGTTCGCGGGGGGACCACTACAATGAGCAGTTCTTC. It specifies CASSRGDHYNEQFF.

The chain employs TRBV15 and TRBJ2-5, with 13 nucleotides matching TRBD2. CDR1 and CDR2 from the germline V gene are LNHNV and YYDKDF (reference sequence). This CDR3 contains 18 residues. V lost 0 bases and J lost 3; bases outside the gene matches: 7. DNA for the CDR3: TGTGCCACCAGCAGAGATTGGGGGACTAGCGGGATAAAAGAGACCCAGTACTTC. Translation gives CATSRDWGTSGIKETQYF.

CDR3 amino acids: CASSAPGQGPTGELFF. The CDR3 bases are TGTGCCAGCAGCGCACCGGGACAGGGACCCACCGGGGAGCTGTTTTTT. V usage is TRBV5-4 and J usage is TRBJ2-2, with 9 bases lining up with TRBD1. This CDR3 is 16 amino acids long. Unmatched junction bases numbered 8, after V lost 4 bases and J lost 4 bases. CDR1 SGHNT and CDR2 YYREEE come from the germline V gene (reference sequence). Full variable domain (remainder filled in from reference TRBV5-4 and TRBJ2-2): ETGVTQSPTHLIKTRGQQVTLRCSSQSGHNTVSWYQQALGQGPQFIFQYYREEENGRGNFPPRFSGLQFPNYSSELNVNALELDDSALYLCASSAPGQGPTGELFFGEGSRLTVL.

The V call is TRBV9, the J call TRBJ2-1, with D maybe TRBD1 (6 bases). V was clipped by 3 bases and J by 7 bases, with 20 bases between them. The length of the CDR3 is 16 residues. In germline, CDR1 is SGDLS, CDR2 YYNGEE. The CDR3: CASSGRGGQRGNEQFF. CDR3 nucleotides: TGTGCCAGCAGCGGGAGAGGAGGACAGAGGGGGAATGAGCAGTTCTTC.

This chain joins TRBV18 and TRBJ2-2; a weak D match, TRBD1 (5 bases). The germline gives CDR1 KGHSH, CDR2 LQKENI. The CDR3 spans 15 residues. V was clipped by 3 bases and J by 3 bases, with 11 bases between them. The CDR3 nucleotides read TGTGCCAGCTCACCGCAGGGTCTGTACACCGGGGAGCTGTTTTTT. Translated, it gives CASSPQGLYTGELFF.

The gene calls are TRBV10-1 and TRBJ2-5; 9 bases match TRBD1. This CDR3 is built from 17 residues. In germline, CDR1 is WNHNN, CDR2 SYGVQD (reference sequence). With 0 bases clipped from V and 4 bases from J, the junction kept 9 bases outside the gene matches. The CDR3 coding sequence is TGCGCCAGCAGTGAGTCAACAGGGGGCATTAGTGGAGAGACCCAGTACTTC. Its translation is CASSESTGGISGETQYF.

This rearrangement joins TRBV7-9 to TRBJ2-1, with TRBD2 as a possible D gene (6 bases). V was cut by 1 base and J by 3 bases, with 7 bases left in between. CDR1 and CDR2 from the germline V gene are SEHNR and FQNEAQ (reference sequence). The CDR3 contains 14 residues. In DNA form, the CDR3 reads TGTGCCAGCAGCTTAGGCGGGAACTACAATGAGCAGTTCTTC. It specifies CASSLGGNYNEQFF. Based on the CDR3 plus reference TRBV7-9 and TRBJ2-1, the full variable domain is DTGVSQNPRHKITKRGQNVTFRCDPISEHNRLYWYRQTLGQGPEFLTYFQNEAQLEKSRLLSDRFSAERPKGSFSTLEIQRTEQGDSAMYLCASSLGGNYNEQFFGPGTRLTVL.